Following are 25 T cell receptor beta chains from one sample sequenced in a study of tumor-infiltrating lymphocytes in primary liver carcinoma. Production of TCR beta cDNA used approximately 480 ng total RNA together with a constant-region primer. Libraries of TCR beta came from three nested multiplex PCR rounds with slightly modified ARM-PCR. Both of the initial two PCR rounds ran for around 9 cycles and employed TRBV1-TRBV30 forward primers alongside a C-beta reverse primer. From the multiplex PCR reads, TCRdb called clonotypes with MiXCR, one entry per CDR3 protein. This sample has some 320,000 distinct CDR3 sequences, with 65% found just once. In addition to blood RNA drawn from unsorted whole blood, germline DNA was extracted. The source material was peripheral blood. The receptors stem from a man in his forties with primary liver carcinoma and hepatitis B virus infection.

Remarks on this clonotype: The conserved final phenylalanine or tryptophan is absent from the CDR3, which likely points to a read error. V is TRBV29-1 and J is TRBJ2-3; 11 bases map to TRBD2. The length of the CDR3 is 14 residues. After removal of 7 bases from V and 6 bases from J, the junction contained 9 bases not matched to a gene. Germline CDR1 SQVTM, CDR2 ANQGSEA. CDR3 amino acids: CSAGGLAESDTQYL. The CDR3 nucleotides are TGCAGCGCTGGGGGACTAGCGGAATCGGATACGCAGTATCTT.

Details on this clonotype: Mismatch with germline at one junction end may stem from a read error. The rearrangement uses TRBV5-6 and TRBJ1-5, with D possibly TRBD1 on 5 matching bases. Germline V lookup: CDR1 SGHDT, CDR2 YYEEEE. This CDR3 spans 14 amino acids. The CDR3, as DNA: TGTGCCAGCAACTTGGCCGGACATAATCAGCCCCAGCATTTT. It specifies CASNLAGHNQPQHF.

A note on this clonotype: A junction end diverges from the germline sequence, so it may reflect a read error. The chain uses TRBV11-2 and TRBJ2-1, with TRBD2 as a possible D gene (5 bases). The assigned J gene may be wrong: the sequence end matches TRBJ2-7 better. Germline-derived CDR1 and CDR2 are SGHAT and FQNNGV. The CDR3 has 13 residues. The CDR3 DNA follows: TGTGCCAGCAGCTTCGAGGGAACCTATGAGCAGTACTTC. Protein sequence: CASSFEGTYEQYF.

J is TRBJ2-1 and V is TRBV6-5; D is undetermined. Per germline, CDR1 MNHEY and CDR2 SVGAGI. V lost 7 bases and J 0 bases, leaving 16 bases between the germline ends. This CDR3 is 16 amino acids long. The CDR3 protein is CASTSSMSASYNEQFF. The DNA for the CDR3 is TGTGCCAGCACTTCCTCTATGAGCGCCTCCTACAATGAGCAGTTCTTC.

Concerning this clonotype itself: A read error may be the cause here, since a much bigger clone is one base away. Without the conserved terminal phenylalanine or tryptophan, this CDR3 likely stems from a read error. The chain recombines TRBV6-1 with TRBJ2-7; 7 nucleotides line up with TRBD2. Germline V gene sequence: CDR1 MNHNS, CDR2 SASEGT. Trimming at V came to 6 bases and at J to 6 bases, leaving 11 bases not matched to a gene. This CDR3 spans 14 amino acids. Written as DNA, the CDR3 is TGTGCCAGCAGCTTCCGAAAGCGGGAAGTCGAGCAGTACTTA. Protein product: CASSFRKREVEQYL.

This clonotype was recorded many times. The CDR3 DNA reads TGTGCCAGCAGCCTGGACAGGGCGGGCAATCAGCCCCAGCATTTT. Amino acids: CASSLDRAGNQPQHF. V gene TRBV6-6 combines with J gene TRBJ1-5, with 8 nucleotides matching TRBD1. This CDR3 has 15 residues. The V gene end was trimmed by 6 bases and the J gene end by 2 bases; junction bases not matched to a gene: 6. The germline gives CDR1 MNHNY, CDR2 SVGAGI (reference sequence).

In the case of this clonotype: This clone may be a read error of a much larger clone one base away. V and J are TRBV25-1 and TRBJ2-7; D possibly uses TRBD1 or TRBD2 (5 bases each). Germline assignment: CDR1 MGHDK and CDR2 SYGVNS. The CDR3 is 14 amino acids. CDR3 region: CASSEGEKSYEHYF. The CDR3 nucleotides read TGTGCCAGCAGTGAGGGGGAGAAGTCCTACGAGCACTACTTC.

The chain is built from TRBV29-1 and TRBJ2-7; D is undetermined. In germline, CDR1 is SQVTM, CDR2 ANQGSEA. Trimming took off 7 bases at V and 2 bases at J, with 24 bases between the two ends. The CDR3 runs to 16 residues. The CDR3: CSAMTTDTGTPYEQYF. The CDR3 DNA sequence: TGCAGCGCCATGACAACTGATACCGGCACTCCCTACGAGCAGTACTTC.

Notes on this clonotype: Since no conserved phenylalanine or tryptophan closes the CDR3, a read error is the likely cause. The rearrangement joins TRBV28 to TRBJ2-7; TRBD1 might be the D (6 bases). Germline CDR1 reads MDHEN; CDR2 reads SYDVKM. This CDR3 has 16 residues. Trimming pared 5 bases from V and 6 bases from J, leaving 23 bases between. The CDR3 nucleotides are TGTGCCAGCAGTCGCAATACAGGGCATCCTTTGGCCGAGCAGTACTCC. Translating gives CASSRNTGHPLAEQYS.

This clonotype showed up many times. The CDR3 bases are TGCGCCAGCAGCCAAGGACAGCTCTATAATTCACCCCTCCACTTT. Encoded protein: CASSQGQLYNSPLHF. The V gene is TRBV4-3, the J gene TRBJ1-6; D possibly corresponds to TRBD1 (5 bases). CDR1 is LGHNA and CDR2 is YSLEER in the germline V gene. This CDR3 spans 15 amino acids. Trimming took off 1 base at V and 3 bases at J, with 7 bases between the two ends.

Remarks on this clonotype: This could be a read error, since a much larger clone is one nucleotide away. The gene calls are TRBV11-2 and TRBJ1-4; D gene uncertain. The CDR3 runs 12 residues. CDR1 SGHAT and CDR2 FQNNGV come from the germline V gene. CDR3 coding DNA: TGTGCCAACAGCTTAGCGGGCGAAAAACTGTTTTTT. This sequence encodes CANSLAGEKLFF.

Turning to this clonotype: This clone may be a read error of a much larger clone one base away. The chain is built from TRBV12-3 or TRBV12-4 and TRBJ1-2; D might be TRBD1 (6 bases). This CDR3 is 15 amino acids long. CDR3 sequence reads: CARSLRGRLFDGYTF. The CDR3 DNA is TGTGCCAGAAGTTTACGGGGGCGACTCTTCGATGGCTACACCTTC.

The chain employs TRBV28 and TRBJ1-6; D gene ambiguous. This CDR3 has 14 amino acids. CDR1 and CDR2 (germline): MDHEN, SYDVKM. V was shortened by 6 bases and J by 7 bases, with 13 bases between the two germline ends. CDR3 loop: CASRPPGVNSPLHF. DNA for the CDR3: TGTGCCAGCAGGCCCCCCGGGGTAAATTCACCCCTCCACTTT.

This clonotype has at least ten counts. The junction does not match germline at one end; this may be a read error. The chain combines TRBV5-1 with TRBJ2-6; D is ambiguous. The CDR3 is 14 amino acids. Per germline, CDR1 SGHRS and CDR2 YFSETQ. CDR3 in amino acids: CASSLDPGANVLTF. For the CDR3, the DNA is TGTGCCAGCAGCTTAGATCCTGGGGCCAACGTCCTGACTTTC.

The chain combines TRBV5-1 with TRBJ1-1; D unresolved. Between the trimmed V and J ends, which lost 4 bases and 0 bases, there was a span of 7 bases. The CDR3 sequence is 13 residues long. Germline V CDR1 and CDR2: SGHRS, YFSETQ. CDR3 nucleotide sequence: TGCGCCAGCAGCGACGTCGTGAACACTGAAGCTTTCTTT. The encoded protein is CASSDVVNTEAFF.

The CDR3 region is CASSLLRAGTEAFF. CDR3 sequence (DNA): TGTGCCAGCAGCTTATTACGGGCCGGCACTGAAGCTTTCTTT. The rearrangement uses TRBV11-2 and TRBJ1-1; D gene unclear. Germline CDR1 and CDR2: SGHAT and FQNNGV. This CDR3 has 14 amino acids. Between the trimmed V and J ends, which lost 2 bases and 4 bases, there was a span of 11 bases.

Comment on this clonotype: This may come from a read error, since a much larger clone is one base off. V usage is TRBV7-9 and J usage is TRBJ2-1, with a tentative D call TRBD2 (5 bases). The CDR3 has 16 amino acids. Germline lookup yields CDR1 SEHNR and CDR2 FQNEAQ (reference sequence). Trimming took 5 bases from V and 10 from J, leaving 24 bases between them. The CDR3 DNA reads as TGTGCCAGCAGCCCCCCTAGCTGGAGAAAGAGTGGCGAGCAGTTCTTC. Encoded protein: CASSPPSWRKSGEQFF.

This clonotype came up once. Possible read error: a much larger clone is one base away. V gene TRBV4-1 combines with J gene TRBJ2-3, with D possibly TRBD1 on 6 matching bases. The V end lost 0 bases, the J end lost 6 bases, and 13 bases lay between the germline ends. The germline V gene has CDR1 MGHRA and CDR2 YSYEKL. This CDR3 contains 15 residues. The CDR3 here is CASSQERSRGDTQYF. CDR3 DNA sequence: TGCGCCAGCAGCCAAGAGAGATCGAGGGGGGATACGCAGTATTTT.

A word on this clonotype: This could be a read error, since a much larger clone is one nucleotide away. The chain is built from TRBV7-9 and TRBJ1-2; maybe TRBD1 (6 bases). The CDR3 contains 13 residues. Germline loops: CDR1 SEHNR, CDR2 FQNEAQ (reference sequence). CDR3 loop: CAGSLAQGGSYTF. The CDR3 coding sequence is TGTGCCGGCAGCTTAGCACAGGGTGGGAGCTACACCTTC.

This clonotype was seen a single time. An end of the junction does not agree with germline; a read error may underlie this. The chain recombines TRBV11-2 with TRBJ2-5; D is undetermined. This CDR3 has 14 amino acids. Germline CDR1 and CDR2: SGHAT and FQNNGV. This CDR3 reads CASSLVPSTETQCF. CDR3 DNA: TGTGCCAGCAGCTTAGTTCCGAGCACAGAGACCCAGTGCTTC.

Turning to this clonotype: A much bigger clone sits one base away, suggesting this may be a read error. V and J are TRBV6-5 and TRBJ2-2; D possibly corresponds to TRBD1 (6 bases). Germline-derived CDR1 and CDR2 are MNHEY and SVGAGI. Trimming took 2 bases from V and 6 from J, leaving 13 bases between them. The CDR3 is 15 amino acids. The CDR3 DNA is TGTGCCAGCAGTTACGGGACAAGGTTTTCCGGGGAGCTGTTTTTT. Encoded protein: CASSYGTRFSGELFF.

In regard to this clonotype: This sequence may be a read error, since a much larger clone differs from it by one base. J is TRBJ2-3 and V is TRBV6-1; 7 bases map to TRBD2. The CDR3 has 14 amino acids. The germline V gene has CDR1 MNHNS and CDR2 SASEGT. The CDR3 coding sequence is TGTGACAGCGGGGTGGAACCAAGCACAGATACGCAGTATTTT. It translates to CDSGVEPSTDTQYF.

To note about this clonotype: A much larger clone differs from this one at a single base, so this may be a read error. Likely a read error: the CDR3 ends without its conserved phenylalanine or tryptophan. The chain recombines TRBV6-5 with TRBJ1-2; D gene ambiguous. The length of the CDR3 is 12 residues. Between the trimmed V and J ends, which lost 4 bases and 9 bases, there was a span of 12 bases. The germline V gene has CDR1 MNHEY and CDR2 SVGAGI. The CDR3 sequence: CASSSRFGSYTS. Here the CDR3 DNA reads TGTGCCAGCAGTTCCCGTTTTGGGAGCTACACCTCC.

As concerns this clonotype: The germline gene is not matched at one end of the junction; a read error may be the cause. This sequence joins TRBV11-2 and TRBJ2-5; possibly TRBD1 or TRBD2 for D (5 bases each). The CDR3 covers 13 residues. CDR1 and CDR2 from the germline V gene are SGHAT and FQNNGV. The CDR3: CGSSPHGGETQYF. CDR3 bases: TGTGGCAGCAGCCCCCATGGGGGTGAGACTCAGTACTTC.

This clonotype has only a few counts. This could be a read error, since a much larger clone is one nucleotide away. The CDR3 region has the DNA TGTGTCAGCAGTTACCTCATGGGGTATTCACCCCTCCACTTT. Protein: CVSSYLMGYSPLHF. V and J are TRBV12-3 or TRBV12-4 and TRBJ1-6, with D uncertain. CDR3 size: 14 residues.